The 19 T cell receptor beta chains presented below share a single source sample, sequenced in a study of T cells after yellow fever vaccination. TCRdb analysed the 5' RACE reads with MiXCR anew, one entry per CDR3 protein. The table lists 400,000 or so distinct CDR3 sequences, over 5% of them singletons. The sample consisted of PBMCs, taken 5 days after the yellow fever booster vaccination. These TCRs come from a young man who received the YFV17D yellow fever vaccine.

This clonotype was detected only a few times. The chain recombines TRBV5-1 with TRBJ2-1; 9 bases match TRBD2. Germline V CDR1 and CDR2: SGHRS, YFSETQ. The junction had 6 bases not matched to a gene; V was cut back by 5 bases and J by 15 bases. This CDR3 is built from 11 residues. CDR3 bases: TGCGCCAGCAGGCAAGCGGGAGGACGGTTCTTC. Amino acids: CASRQAGGRFF.

In its sample, this clonotype was seen a few times. The V and J genes are TRBV5-1 and TRBJ2-6; the D gene is possibly TRBD2 (6 bases). This CDR3 has 15 amino acids. The germline V gene encodes CDR1 SGHRS and CDR2 YFSETQ. V was clipped by 4 bases and J by 2 bases, with 10 bases between them. The CDR3 nucleotides are TGCGCCAGCAGCACTGGAGGGCCTGGGGCCAACGTCCTGACTTTC. Protein: CASSTGGPGANVLTF.

The sample holds many counts of this clonotype. J is TRBJ2-3 and V is TRBV5-1; D gene uncertain. Trimming removed 4 bases from V and 2 bases from J, with 5 bases in between. Looked up from germline, CDR1 is SGHRS and CDR2 is YFSETQ. This CDR3 is built from 12 residues. CDR3 amino acids: CASSNPTDTQYF. As DNA, the CDR3 is TGCGCCAGCAGCAACCCCACAGATACGCAGTATTTT. The full variable domain, in which reference TRBV5-1 and TRBJ2-3 provide the parts outside the CDR3, is KAGVTQTPRYLIKTRGQQVTLSCSPISGHRSVSWYQQTPGQGLQFLFEYFSETQRNKGNFPGRFSGRQFSNSRSEMNVSTLELGDSALYLCASSNPTDTQYFGPGTRLTVL.

This clonotype was seen ten or more times. The chain carries TRBV3-1 and TRBJ2-7, with TRBD2 matching 9 bases. Germline lookup yields CDR1 LGHDT and CDR2 YNNKEL (reference sequence). Trimming took 8 bases from V and 2 from J; bases not matched to a gene: 7. The CDR3 covers 14 residues. CDR3 in DNA: TGTGCCAGCTCCCGCGGGAGGGAAGCCTACGAGCAGTACTTC. Encoded protein: CASSRGREAYEQYF.

The chain joins TRBV29-1 to TRBJ2-1; D possibly matches TRBD1 or TRBD2 (6 bases each). Deletions cut 4 bases from V and 7 bases from J, with 14 bases between. The CDR3 contains 13 residues. Germline-derived CDR1 and CDR2 are SQVTM and ANQGSEA. The chain's CDR3 is CSVGPGARNEQFF. Written as DNA, the CDR3 is TGCAGCGTTGGCCCGGGGGCGCGAAATGAGCAGTTCTTC.

A note on this clonotype: A read error is possible here, since a much larger clone lies one base away. V is TRBV20-1 and J is TRBJ2-3, with 14 nucleotides matching TRBD2. Germline lookup yields CDR1 DFQATT and CDR2 SNEGSKA (reference sequence). The CDR3 is 17 residues long. In DNA, the CDR3 is TGCTGTGCTAGAGATTTGAGACTAGCGGGAGGGGGTGATACGCAGTATTTT. It specifies CCARDLRLAGGGDTQYF.

This clonotype has a count of ten or more. The rearrangement uses TRBV20-1 and TRBJ2-3; no clear D gene. V dropped 3 bases and J dropped 6 bases, with 22 bases sitting between them. There are 16 residues in the CDR3. Germline CDR1 and CDR2: DFQATT and SNEGSKA (reference sequence). This chain's CDR3 is CSARLRLVGVSDTQYF. The CDR3 DNA reads as TGCAGTGCTAGGTTGCGGCTAGTTGGGGTCTCGGATACGCAGTATTTT.

This clonotype was seen ten or more times. The gene calls are TRBV7-2 and TRBJ2-3, with TRBD2 matching 13 bases. The CDR3 loop spans 16 amino acids. After removal of 5 bases from V and 4 bases from J, the junction contained 6 bases not matched to a gene. CDR1 and CDR2 from the germline V gene are SGHTA and FQGNSA. The CDR3 spells CASSPRLAGGPDTQYF. CDR3 in DNA: TGTGCCAGCAGCCCAAGACTAGCGGGAGGCCCAGATACGCAGTATTTT.

There are many counts of this clonotype. The gene calls are TRBV20-1 and TRBJ2-1, with 14 bases lining up with TRBD2. The trim removed 3 bases at V and 9 bases at J, leaving 4 bases unmatched. The CDR3 is 14 residues long. The V gene's germline CDR1 is DFQATT and CDR2 SNEGSKA (reference sequence). This chain's CDR3 is CSASRTSGRSEQFF. In nucleotides, the CDR3 is TGCAGTGCTAGTAGGACTAGCGGGAGGAGTGAGCAGTTCTTC.

The CDR3, as DNA: TGTGCCAGCGGGGCGCTAGGCACCGGGGAGCTGTTTTTT. It codes for CASGALGTGELFF. The genes are TRBV3-1 and TRBJ2-2; possible D gene TRBD1, 5 bases. Per the germline V gene, CDR1 is LGHDT and CDR2 is YNNKEL (reference sequence). Trimming took 8 bases from V and 4 from J, leaving 11 bases between them. The CDR3 runs to 13 residues.

This chain uses TRBV7-3 with TRBJ2-1; 15 bases agree with TRBD2. After removal of 10 bases from V and 2 bases from J, the junction contained 12 bases not matched to a gene. The CDR3 has 18 amino acids. Per the germline V gene, CDR1 is SGHTA and CDR2 is FQGTGA. The CDR3 here is CAIWGLAGGLGTYNEQFF. DNA for the CDR3: TGTGCCATCTGGGGACTAGCGGGAGGATTGGGAACCTACAATGAGCAGTTCTTC.

The rearrangement joins TRBV29-1 to TRBJ2-1; D is undetermined. CDR3 length: 14 amino acids. Trimming left V 0 bases short and J 4 bases short, with 10 bases between. Germline V lookup: CDR1 SQVTM, CDR2 ANQGSEA. CDR3 DNA: TGCAGCGTTGAAGAGGCGGTCAAGTACAATGAGCAGTTCTTC. It yields the protein CSVEEAVKYNEQFF.

This clonotype was seen at least ten times. This rearrangement joins TRBV27 to TRBJ1-1; D gene uncertain. Trimming pared 5 bases from V and 2 bases from J, leaving 3 bases between. CDR1 is MNHEY, CDR2 SMNVEV, per germline (reference sequence). The CDR3 extends over 11 amino acids. The CDR3 protein is CASSHNTEAFF. The CDR3 nucleotides read TGTGCCAGCAGTCATAACACTGAAGCTTTCTTT.

The sample holds a few counts of this clonotype. The CDR3 nucleotides are TGTGCCAGCAGCTTAGGCACGGCGGGGGTCACCTACACAGATACGCAGTATTTT. Translated, it gives CASSLGTAGVTYTDTQYF. The chain employs TRBV11-2 and TRBJ2-3; 7 bases are shared with TRBD2. The V gene's germline CDR1 is SGHAT and CDR2 FQNNGV. V was pared by 1 base and J by 2 bases, with 12 bases of the junction left unmatched. The CDR3 contains 18 residues. Full variable domain (outside the CDR3, taken from reference TRBV11-2 and TRBJ2-3): EAGVAQSPRYKIIEKRQSVAFWCNPISGHATLYWYQQILGQGPKLLIQFQNNGVVDDSQLPKDRFSAERLKGVDSTLKIQPAKLEDSAVYLCASSLGTAGVTYTDTQYFGPGTRLTVL.

This clonotype was seen more than once but under ten times. V is TRBV29-1 and J is TRBJ1-3; D gene unclear. The CDR3 consists of 14 residues. V lost 3 bases and J 2 bases, leaving 11 bases between the germline ends. Germline CDR1 reads SQVTM; CDR2 reads ANQGSEA. Here the CDR3 DNA reads TGCAGCGTTGATGGTCCCGGAACTGGAAACACCATATATTTT. Amino acids: CSVDGPGTGNTIYF. The complete variable domain, with remaining parts taken from reference TRBV29-1 and TRBJ1-3, reads SAVISQKPSRDICQRGTSLTIQCQVDSQVTMMFWYRQQPGQSLTLIATANQGSEATYESGFVIDKFPISRPNLTFSTLTVSNMSPEDSSIYLCSVDGPGTGNTIYFGEGSWLTVV.

This clonotype was detected many times. The chain carries TRBV6-1 and TRBJ1-1, with D possibly TRBD1 on 5 matching bases. V lost 4 bases and J lost 6, with 12 bases in between. The CDR3 totals 13 residues. Per germline, CDR1 MNHNS and CDR2 SASEGT. CDR3 residues: CASSGGGKAEAFF. The CDR3, as DNA: TGTGCCAGCAGTGGTGGGGGTAAGGCTGAAGCTTTCTTT.

The V call is TRBV12-3 or TRBV12-4, the J call TRBJ2-4; 11 bases agree with TRBD1. The CDR3 contains 17 residues. With 5 bases clipped from V and 3 bases from J, the junction kept 9 bases outside the gene matches. CDR3 sequence: CASSPRDRGLVKNIQYF. For the CDR3, the DNA is TGTGCCAGCAGTCCGAGGGACAGGGGGTTAGTCAAAAACATTCAGTACTTC.

The chain links TRBV29-1 to TRBJ1-1, with 10 bases matching TRBD1. In germline, CDR1 is SQVTM, CDR2 ANQGSEA. V gave up 1 base and J gave up 2 bases; unmatched junction bases: 13. The CDR3 spans 18 residues. In DNA form, the CDR3 reads TGCAGCGTTGAAGGGGTAGACAGGGGGCGAGGAATTAACACTGAAGCTTTCTTT. Translation: CSVEGVDRGRGINTEAFF.

This clonotype was recorded at least ten times. V gene TRBV29-1 combines with J gene TRBJ1-1; no definite D call. V lost 1 base and J 0 bases, leaving 6 bases between the germline ends. CDR3 size: 13 residues. Germline lookup yields CDR1 SQVTM and CDR2 ANQGSEA. The CDR3 reads CSVEGVMNTEAFF. As DNA, the CDR3 is TGCAGCGTTGAAGGGGTCATGAACACTGAAGCTTTCTTT.